The 8 T cell receptor beta chains reported below all come from one sample, sequenced in a study of regulatory T cells in long-lasting Graves disease. Time point specified: persistent/refractory GD, antithyroid drugs over 5 years with positive TRAb. From PBMCs, RNA was extracted and then used to make the TCR library. Construction of TCR beta libraries relied on iRepertoire HTBI primers and on Arm-PCR targeting CDR3 regions. One entry per CDR3 protein results from TCRdb running MiXCR on the multiplex PCR reads. The data contain approximately 440,000 distinct CDR3 sequences, 23% of them singletons. The input for sequencing was peripheral blood mononuclear cells (PBMCs), taken when the disease was refractory, from a patient treated with antithyroid drugs. These receptors were taken from a female donor with Graves disease.

CDR3 loop: CASSLSVPGQGVYEQYF. For the CDR3, the DNA is TGTGCCAGCAGCTTATCGGTTCCTGGACAGGGGGTCTACGAGCAGTACTTC. J is TRBJ2-7 and V is TRBV7-3; 10 bases fit TRBD1. The germline V gene encodes CDR1 SGHTA and CDR2 FQGTGA. CDR3 length: 17 amino acids. The J segment lost 3 bases and the V segment lost 2 bases, leaving 10 bases of the junction unmatched.

The table lists this clonotype with a count of one. A much larger clonotype is one base distant, so this may be a read error. The genes are TRBV29-1 and TRBJ2-7; TRBD2 is a possible D gene (5 bases). The V gene's germline CDR1 is SQVTM and CDR2 ANQGSEA. The CDR3 covers 14 residues. Here the CDR3 reads CSARSPGKSYEQHF. CDR3 DNA sequence: TGCAGCGCAAGATCTCCCGGGAAGTCCTACGAGCAGCACTTC.

V usage is TRBV28 and J usage is TRBJ1-2; 7 bases align to TRBD1. Per the germline V gene, CDR1 is MDHEN and CDR2 is SYDVKM. Germline trimming cut 5 bases from V and 3 bases from J; bases unmatched to any gene: 3. This CDR3 region has 13 residues. The CDR3 here is CASSNRGYYGYTF. For the CDR3, the DNA is TGTGCCAGCAGTAACAGGGGATACTATGGCTACACCTTC.

Only a few counts were recorded for this clonotype. This chain uses TRBV3-1 with TRBJ2-7, with 9 positions matching TRBD1. With 3 bases clipped from V and 6 bases from J, the junction kept 3 bases outside the gene matches. The CDR3 has 13 residues. The germline V gene has CDR1 LGHDT and CDR2 YNNKEL (reference sequence). The CDR3 protein is CASSHEDRGEQYF. CDR3 DNA sequence: TGTGCCAGCAGCCATGAGGACAGGGGCGAGCAGTACTTC.

This clonotype was seen at least ten times. J is TRBJ2-7 and V is TRBV7-2, with D possibly matching TRBD2 (6 bases). Germline V gene lookup returns CDR1 SGHTA and CDR2 FQGNSA. The CDR3 spans 15 residues. Trimming pared 5 bases from V and 5 bases from J, leaving 19 bases between. For the CDR3, the DNA is TGTGCCAGCAGCGTAAACGGGGGAGGTGGGCACGAGCAGTACTTC. The encoded protein is CASSVNGGGGHEQYF.

This clonotype was counted many times. The rearrangement uses TRBV28 and TRBJ2-6; D may be TRBD2 (5 bases). The CDR3 extends over 15 amino acids. V lost 6 bases and J lost 0, with 9 bases in between. From germline, CDR1 is MDHEN and CDR2 SYDVKM. DNA for the CDR3: TGTGCCAGCAGGGTTACTAGCTCTGGGGCCAACGTCCTGACTTTC. Residues: CASRVTSSGANVLTF.

Regarding this clonotype: This sequence may be a read error, since a much larger clone differs from it by one base. The V call is TRBV20-1, the J call TRBJ2-7; TRBD2 matches 8 bases. Germline assignment: CDR1 DFQATT and CDR2 SNEGSKA (reference sequence). V gave up 5 bases and J gave up 6 bases; unmatched junction bases: 9. CDR3 size: 13 residues. The DNA for the CDR3 is TGCAGTGCTGGGACCAGCGGGAGATTCGAGCAGTACTTC. Protein product: CSAGTSGRFEQYF.

This clonotype was seen many times. J is TRBJ2-5 and V is TRBV10-3; 8 bases map to TRBD1. Germline CDR1 reads ENHRY; CDR2 reads SYGVKD. The CDR3 has 14 residues. V dropped 2 bases and J dropped 5; count of bases not matched to a gene: 4. CDR3: CAISEDRGGETQYF. DNA for the CDR3: TGTGCCATCAGTGAGGACAGGGGTGGGGAGACCCAGTACTTC.